This T cell receptor beta chain is from a study of read filtering for tumor transcriptome and immune sequencing. Study-wide background: Revised staging placed about 8 patients in R-ISS I, 15 to 20 in II, 6 or 7 in III.

This library used 300 to 500 ng RNA and molecular barcoded adaptors spanning alpha/delta and beta/gamma chains. TCRdb reanalysed the reads using MiXCR and keeps one entry per CDR3 protein. This table has approximately 60,000 distinct CDR3 sequences, approximately 22% appearing once. Germline values: CDR1 KGHSH, CDR2 LQKENI. The CDR3 covers 14 residues. Between the trimmed V and J ends, which lost 0 bases and 10 bases, there was a span of 10 bases. This clonotype came up a few times. The TCR sequence derives from a donor over 35 with multiple myeloma. Sequenced: a population of CD138-negative cells sorted from bone marrow. The rearrangement joins TRBV18 to TRBJ1-6; D call uncertain. Written as DNA, the CDR3 is TGTGCCAGCTCACCACCGAGGGATGGGTCACCCCTCCACTTT. Protein: CASSPPRDGSPLHF. Full variable domain (rest looked up from reference TRBV18 and TRBJ1-6): NAGVMQNPRHLVRRRGQEARLRCSPMKGHSHVYWYRQLPEEGLKFMVYLQKENIIDESGMPKERFSAEFPKEGPSILRIQQVVRGDSAAYFCASSPPRDGSPLHFGNGTRLTVT.